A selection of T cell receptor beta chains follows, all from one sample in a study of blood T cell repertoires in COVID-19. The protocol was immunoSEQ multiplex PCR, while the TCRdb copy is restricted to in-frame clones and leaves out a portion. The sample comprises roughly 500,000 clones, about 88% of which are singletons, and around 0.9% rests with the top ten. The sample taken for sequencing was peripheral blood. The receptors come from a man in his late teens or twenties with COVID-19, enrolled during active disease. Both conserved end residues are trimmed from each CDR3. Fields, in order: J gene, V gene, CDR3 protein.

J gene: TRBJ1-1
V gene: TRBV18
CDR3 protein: ASSGTGFGGEAF

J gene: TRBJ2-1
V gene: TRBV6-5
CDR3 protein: ASVLLAGGFNEQF

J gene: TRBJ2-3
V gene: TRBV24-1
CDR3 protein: ATSALTGVTDTQY

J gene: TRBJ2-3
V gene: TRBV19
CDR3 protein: ASSTSGETDTQY

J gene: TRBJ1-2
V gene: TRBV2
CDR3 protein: ASSAGSSGYT

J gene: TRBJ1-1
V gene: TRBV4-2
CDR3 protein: ASSQAGQNTEAF

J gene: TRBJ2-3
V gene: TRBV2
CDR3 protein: ASIRDRGREQY

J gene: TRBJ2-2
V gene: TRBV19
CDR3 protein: ASTVMNTGELF

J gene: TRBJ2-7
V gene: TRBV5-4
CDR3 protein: ASSLGTGEQY

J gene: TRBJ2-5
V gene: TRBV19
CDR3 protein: ASSIVGTGGLETQY

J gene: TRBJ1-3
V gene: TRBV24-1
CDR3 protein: ATSVPGVISGNTIY

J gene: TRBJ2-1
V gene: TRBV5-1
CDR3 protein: ASSDTSGNYNEQF

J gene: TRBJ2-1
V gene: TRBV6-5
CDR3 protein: ASSYGNQGNEQF

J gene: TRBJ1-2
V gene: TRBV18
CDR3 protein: ASSPGAFSGYT

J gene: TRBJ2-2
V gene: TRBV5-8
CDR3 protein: ASIPGQRPGELF

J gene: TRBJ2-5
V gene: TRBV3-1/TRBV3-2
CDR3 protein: ASSQGLARQETQY

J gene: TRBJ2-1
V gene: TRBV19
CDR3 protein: ASSIGVGLAGGSSYNEQF

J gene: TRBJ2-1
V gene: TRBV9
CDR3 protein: ASSRSQGSYNEQF

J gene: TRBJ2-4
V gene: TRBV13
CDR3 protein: ASSFSAGGQNIQY

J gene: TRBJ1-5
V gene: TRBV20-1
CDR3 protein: SASLQGQPQH

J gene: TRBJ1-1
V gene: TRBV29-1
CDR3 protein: SVLRQMNTEAF

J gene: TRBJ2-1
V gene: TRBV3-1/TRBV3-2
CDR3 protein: ASSHGPQGGNEQF

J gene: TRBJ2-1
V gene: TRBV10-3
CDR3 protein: AISNRGHNEQF

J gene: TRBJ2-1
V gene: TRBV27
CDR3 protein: ASSLSAGKSYNEQF

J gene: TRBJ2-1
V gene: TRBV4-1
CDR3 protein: ASSQVTGTGSYNEQF

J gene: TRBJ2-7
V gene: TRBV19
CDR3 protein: ASSEPGQTYEQY

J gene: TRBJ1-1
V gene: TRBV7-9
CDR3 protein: ASSLSGQGPEAF

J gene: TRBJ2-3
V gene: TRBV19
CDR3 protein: ASSTLARGSTDTQY

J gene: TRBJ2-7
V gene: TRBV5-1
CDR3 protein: ASSWGTSGNLYEQY

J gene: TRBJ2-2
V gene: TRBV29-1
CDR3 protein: SVANPTGTNTGELF

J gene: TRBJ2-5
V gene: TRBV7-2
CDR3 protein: ASSLAGGPETQY

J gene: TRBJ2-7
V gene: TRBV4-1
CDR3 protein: ASSRALAGIPYEQY

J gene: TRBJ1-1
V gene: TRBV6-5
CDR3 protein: ASSPPLGVNTEAF

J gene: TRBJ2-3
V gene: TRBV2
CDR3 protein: ASSGTSKRDTQY

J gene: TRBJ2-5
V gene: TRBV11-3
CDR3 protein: ASSLDPGEVTQY

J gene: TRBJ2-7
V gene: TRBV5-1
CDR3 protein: ASSPGAGQGAYEQY

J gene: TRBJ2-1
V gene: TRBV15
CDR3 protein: ATSRDPENYNEQF